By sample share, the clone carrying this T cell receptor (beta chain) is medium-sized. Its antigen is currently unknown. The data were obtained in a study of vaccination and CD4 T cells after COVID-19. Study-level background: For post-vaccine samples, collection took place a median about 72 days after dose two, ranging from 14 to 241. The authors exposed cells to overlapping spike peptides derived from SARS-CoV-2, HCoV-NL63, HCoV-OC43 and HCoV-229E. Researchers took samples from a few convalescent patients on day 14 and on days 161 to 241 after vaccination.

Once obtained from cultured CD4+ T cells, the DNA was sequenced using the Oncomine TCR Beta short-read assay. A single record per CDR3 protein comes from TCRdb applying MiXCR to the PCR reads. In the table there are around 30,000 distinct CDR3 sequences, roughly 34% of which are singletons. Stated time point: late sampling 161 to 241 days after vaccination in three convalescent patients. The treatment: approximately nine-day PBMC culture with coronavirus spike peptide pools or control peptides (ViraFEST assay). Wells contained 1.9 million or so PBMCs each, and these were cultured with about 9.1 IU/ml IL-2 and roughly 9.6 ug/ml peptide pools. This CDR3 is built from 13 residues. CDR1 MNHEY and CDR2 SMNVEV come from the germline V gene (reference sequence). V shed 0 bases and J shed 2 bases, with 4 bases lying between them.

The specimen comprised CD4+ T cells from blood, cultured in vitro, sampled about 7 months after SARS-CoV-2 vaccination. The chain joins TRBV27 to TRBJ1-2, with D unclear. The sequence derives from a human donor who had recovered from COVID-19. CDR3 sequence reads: CASSLSGNYGYTF. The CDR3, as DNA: TGTGCCAGCAGTTTATCAGGGAACTATGGCTACACCTTC.